The rows below give T cell receptor beta chains drawn from one sample of a study of blood T cell dynamics during melanoma immunotherapy. Profiling relied on immunoSEQ multiplex PCR, and the TCRdb table lists in-frame clones only, not all of them. The sample contains 15,000 to 20,000 clones, about 89% of which appear only once. This specimen was blood, taken from a patient treated with checkpoint blockade. The receptors were gathered from a human donor with melanoma. CDR3s include the opening cysteine and the closing phenylalanine or tryptophan. Each record gives: J gene, D gene, clone size, V gene, CDR3 protein, CDR3 DNA. The D gene is left open where the match is weak. Size values are once, few and many counts, or a class for expanded clones, and some rows have none.

TRBJ2-1 | . | . | TRBV19 | CASSEDSRLYNEQFF | TGTGCCAGTAGTGAGGACTCCCGTTTATACAATGAGCAGTTCTTC
TRBJ1-2 | . | . | TRBV11-2 | CASSPGGTHYGYTF | TGTGCCAGCAGCCCAGGAGGGACACACTATGGCTACACCTTC
TRBJ2-3 | TRBD2 | . | TRBV7-9 | CASSLTAGGGTDTQYF | TGTGCCAGCAGCCTTACTGCGGGGGGTGGCACAGATACGCAGTATTTT
TRBJ1-1 | . | . | TRBV5-1 | CASSRGGDGTEAFF | TGCGCCAGCAGCCGGGGAGGGGACGGTACTGAAGCTTTCTTT
TRBJ1-4 | TRBD1 | . | TRBV5-1 | CASSLGRDRQLFF | TGCGCCAGCAGCTTGGGCCGGGACAGGCAACTGTTTTTT
TRBJ1-2 | . | . | TRBV14 | CASSQGDGFGGYTF | TGTGCCAGCAGCCAAGGCGATGGGTTCGGCGGCTACACCTTC
TRBJ1-2 | . | . | TRBV25-1 | CASSEYPLTANYGYTF | TGTGCCAGCAGTGAATACCCCCTCACAGCTAACTATGGCTACACCTTC
TRBJ2-5 | TRBD2 | . | TRBV2 | CASSERNGPSGRARETQYF | TGTGCCAGCAGCGAAAGAAACGGACCTAGCGGGAGGGCCCGGGAGACCCAGTACTTC
TRBJ1-2 | . | . | TRBV5-8 | CASSLVGVSYGYTF | TGTGCCAGCAGCTTGGTGGGGGTTTCCTATGGCTACACCTTC
TRBJ2-3 | TRBD2 | . | TRBV11-3 | CASSSGRLAGGPSTDTQYF | TGTGCCAGCAGCTCGGGGAGGCTAGCGGGGGGTCCTAGCACAGATACGCAGTATTTT
TRBJ1-5 | TRBD1 | once | TRBV7-8 | CASSWGGQGHQPQHF | TGTGCCAGCAGCTGGGGGGGACAGGGGCATCAGCCCCAGCATTTT
TRBJ1-2 | TRBD1 | . | TRBV7-9 | CASSLGDSSNGYTF | TGTGCCAGCAGCTTGGGGGACAGCTCTAATGGCTACACCTTC
TRBJ2-7 | TRBD2 | . | TRBV10-2 | CASSPGRYEQYF | TGCGCCAGCAGTCCCGGGAGGTACGAGCAGTACTTC
TRBJ2-7 | . | few | TRBV11-2 | CASSLSPQGTYEQYF | TGTGCCAGCAGCTTATCACCTCAGGGAACCTACGAGCAGTACTTC
TRBJ2-5 | TRBD1 | . | TRBV19 | CASSRGQGKETQYF | TGTGCCAGTAGTAGGGGACAGGGAAAAGAGACCCAGTACTTC
TRBJ2-3 | . | . | TRBV7-9 | CASSPRGATDTQYF | TGTGCCAGCAGCCCTCGGGGGGCCACAGATACGCAGTATTTT
TRBJ2-3 | . | . | TRBV11-2 | CASSLSDTQYF | TGTGCCAGCAGCTTATCTGATACGCAGTATTTT
TRBJ2-1 | . | . | TRBV6-6 | CASSSGTATYNEQFF | TGTGCCAGCAGTTCCGGGACGGCTACCTACAATGAGCAGTTCTTC
TRBJ2-5 | TRBD2 | . | TRBV4-2 | CASSQEGGGARETQYF | TGTGCCAGCAGCCAAGAAGGCGGGGGGGCCAGAGAGACCCAGTACTTC